This T cell receptor beta chain was sequenced during a study of cytomegalovirus exposure and HLA in healthy donors. The PCR had 60 Vbeta and 13 Jbeta primers. Original processing methods: A follow-up analysis tallied approximately 85 million unique TCR beta chains, roughly 11 million shared. Some clones are missing from TCRdb's copy, which holds only in-frame ones; the method was immunoSEQ multiplex PCR. That table is the source of V, J and clone size, and D and trimming were worked out from the DNA. The profile shows roughly 120,000 clones, under 85% of them singletons. Study-level points and caveats: Per published accounts, TCR beta sequences correctly predicted the HLA-A and HLA-B alleles of most subjects. Prior analysis indicated that the majority of TCR beta V segments exhibited productivity approximately 90% or approximately 30% of the time.

To note about this clone: Its matching antigen is unknown.

This CDR3 is 13 amino acids long. The V end was cut by 6 bases, the J end by 4 bases, with 10 bases between. The germline CDR1 and CDR2 sequences are MNHEY and SVGAGI. Donors counted as nominally healthy when sampled, yet unrecorded immune exposures were likely. This sequence was found in a human donor in good health. The sequenced material came from PBMCs. V and J are TRBV6-5 and TRBJ1-3; TRBD1 might be the D (5 bases). The CDR3 protein is CASSPKGGNTIYF. CDR3 DNA sequence: TGTGCCAGCAGCCCAAAGGGGGGAAACACCATATATTTT.